This T cell receptor (beta chain) was sequenced for a study of shared clonotypes between healthy human individuals. At the level of the study: Researchers assigned three CD4 naive, three CD4 memory, two CD8 naive and one CD8 memory plate to each donor.

Assay used: immunoSEQ multiplex PCR; TCRdb lists only in-frame clones, some missing. The data contain about 2.3 million clones, 85% to 95% of them singletons. V was trimmed by 9 bases and J by 6 bases, leaving 18 bases between them. CDR3 length: 13 amino acids. CDR1 is WSHSY and CDR2 is SAAADI in the germline V gene. This receptor was obtained from a man in his late teens or twenties in good health. Some clones in this sample may be carry-over from other donors' samples. The chain carries TRBV10-2 and TRBJ2-7; D assignment may be TRBD1 or TRBD2 (5 bases each). The sequencing sample was made of naive CD4+ T cells from PBMCs. Subset denoted: CD45RA+ positively selected. CDR3 sequence reads: CASAGTPSGEQYF. The CDR3 DNA is TGCGCCAGTGCCGGGACCCCCTCGGGCGAGCAGTACTTC.